This entry lists 27 T cell receptor beta chains sequenced from one sample in a study of blood T cell repertoires in COVID-19 (dated by TCRdb to the early 2020s). Receptors were amplified or captured by the immunoSEQ multiplex PCR assay. As stored in TCRdb, this immuneACCESS dataset retains in-frame rearrangements with V and J assigned. A fraction of the clones does not appear; measured against another copy, unresolved V genes explain less than half of the discrepancy, and the remainder lacks a known reason. For this sample the table gives some 140,000 clones, of which nearly 80% were detected only once. Around 1.5% of the sample rests with the top ten. Sample: peripheral blood. The receptors come from a man older than 75 with acute or convalescent COVID-19.

This clone was picked up a small number of times. The chain joins TRBV7-9 to TRBJ1-5; 7 bases align to TRBD1. CDR1 and CDR2 from the germline V gene are SEHNR and FQNEAQ (reference sequence). Germline trimming cut 5 bases from V and 3 bases from J; bases unmatched to any gene: 4. This CDR3 has 14 residues. The CDR3 sequence is CASSVDRVNQPQHF. CDR3 nucleotide sequence: TGTGCCAGCAGCGTAGACAGGGTCAATCAGCCCCAGCATTTT.

The chain links TRBV5-4 to TRBJ2-1; 16 nucleotides align to TRBD2. V was clipped by 4 bases and J by 9 bases; unmatched bases: 4. Germline V gene data show CDR1 as SGHNT and CDR2 as YYREEE (reference sequence). This CDR3 has 15 residues. The CDR3 protein is CASSEGLAGGREQFF. The CDR3 DNA reads as TGTGCCAGCAGCGAGGGACTAGCGGGGGGGCGTGAGCAGTTCTTC.

As concerns this clone: Other nucleotide sequences in the sample specify the same CDR3. The rearrangement uses TRBV5-1 and TRBJ2-1; 9 nucleotides match TRBD1. The V gene end was trimmed by 0 bases and the J gene end by 6 bases; junction bases not matched to a gene: 4. The germline CDR1 and CDR2 sequences are SGHRS and YFSETQ. This CDR3 spans 15 amino acids. The CDR3 sequence: CASSLVGTGINEQFF. Written as DNA, the CDR3 is TGCGCCAGCAGCTTGGTGGGGACAGGGATCAATGAGCAGTTCTTC.

The chain uses TRBV15 and TRBJ2-4; D is undetermined. Germline CDR1 and CDR2: LNHNV and YYDKDF (reference sequence). The ends were cut back, 7 bases at V and 0 bases at J, with 16 bases in the middle. The CDR3 totals 16 residues. The CDR3 loop reads CATTRNRTLAKNIQYF. In DNA, the CDR3 is TGTGCCACCACCCGCAACAGAACTTTAGCCAAAAACATTCAGTACTTC.

In this sample, this clone turned up a few times. J is TRBJ2-7 and V is TRBV21-1; TRBD2 is the table's D call and was not checked against the DNA. TRBV21-1 is a pseudogene segment. This CDR3 is 13 amino acids long. In nucleotides, the CDR3 is TGTGCCAGCAGCTTACGGGGTTTTCACGAGCAGTACTTC. It translates to CASSLRGFHEQYF.

This chain joins TRBV11-2 and TRBJ2-7, with a possible D match to TRBD1 (5 bases). This CDR3 contains 15 residues. The V and J ends lost 5 bases and 4 bases respectively, with 18 bases between them. Germline V gene sequence: CDR1 SGHAT, CDR2 FQNNGV. The CDR3 is CASSLAPQGPYEQYF. Written as DNA, the CDR3 is TGTGCCAGCAGCCTCGCCCCGCAGGGTCCGTACGAGCAGTACTTC.

The chain couples TRBV29-1 to TRBJ1-2; TRBD1 agrees at 11 bases. CDR1 is SQVTM, CDR2 ANQGSEA, per germline. V lost 5 bases, J lost 9 bases, and 8 bases stayed unmatched. The CDR3 covers 13 residues. The CDR3 region is CSVPQGQGGSYTF. In nucleotides, the CDR3 is TGCAGCGTTCCCCAGGGACAGGGGGGTAGCTACACCTTC.

The chain is built from TRBV11-1 and TRBJ2-2, with D possibly being TRBD1 (5 bases). Trimming took off 1 base at V and 6 bases at J, with 15 bases between the two ends. The CDR3 runs 16 residues. Germline values: CDR1 SGHAT, CDR2 FQDESV (reference sequence). The CDR3 loop is CASSLGSGREAGELFF. The CDR3 nucleotides read TGTGCCAGCAGCTTAGGATCGGGCAGGGAAGCCGGGGAGCTGTTTTTT.

The chain joins TRBV9 to TRBJ1-4; D not resolved. The ends were cut back, 0 bases at V and 0 bases at J, with 6 bases in the middle. This CDR3 contains 15 residues. Germline CDR1 SGDLS, CDR2 YYNGEE. The CDR3, as DNA: TGTGCCAGCAGCGTAGGGCAGGCAACTAATGAAAAACTGTTTTTT. This encodes CASSVGQATNEKLFF. Drawing the rest from reference TRBV9 and TRBJ1-4, the complete variable domain is DSGVTQTPKHLITATGQRVTLRCSPRSGDLSVYWYQQSLDQGLQFLIQYYNGEERAKGNILERFSAQQFPDLHSELNLSSLELGDSALYFCASSVGQATNEKLFFGSGTQLSVL.

This clone has a handful of counts. The chain couples TRBV6-5 to TRBJ1-5, with TRBD1 matching 8 bases. Germline V gives CDR1 MNHEY, CDR2 SVGAGI. CDR3 length: 15 amino acids. Germline trimming cut 6 bases from V and 4 bases from J; bases unmatched to any gene: 8. CDR3 DNA: TGTGCCAGCAGAAAATCTCGGACAGGGAATCAGCCCCAGCATTTT. As protein: CASRKSRTGNQPQHF.

The V call is TRBV4-2, the J call TRBJ1-2, with 11 nucleotides matching TRBD1. The CDR3 is made up of 15 amino acids. Germline-derived CDR1 and CDR2 are LGHNA and YNFKEQ. V was pared by 5 bases and J by 6 bases, with 8 bases of the junction left unmatched. The CDR3 DNA reads TGTGCCAGCAGCACGCCGGGACAGGGGGGTCATGGCTACACCTTC. It yields the protein CASSTPGQGGHGYTF.

This sequence joins TRBV19 and TRBJ1-1; D is uncertain. Between the trimmed V and J ends, which lost 6 bases and 6 bases, there was a span of 11 bases. Germline V CDR1 and CDR2: LNHDA, SQIVND (reference sequence). The CDR3 extends over 12 amino acids. CDR3 protein: CASRTEEAEAFF. The DNA of the CDR3 is TGTGCCAGTAGAACCGAGGAAGCTGAAGCTTTCTTT. Together with reference TRBV19 and TRBJ1-1, the CDR3 gives the full variable domain: DGGITQSPKYLFRKEGQNVTLSCEQNLNHDAMYWYRQDPGQGLRLIYYSQIVNDFQKGDIAEGYSVSREKKESFPLTVTSAQKNPTAFYLCASRTEEAEAFFGQGTRLTVV.

This clone was observed a few times. The chain joins TRBV6-2 or TRBV6-3 to TRBJ1-2, with TRBD1 matching over 10 bases. Germline assignment: CDR1 MNHEY and CDR2 SVGEGT. The CDR3 totals 13 residues. J gave up 6 bases and V 4 bases, and 2 bases lay outside the gene matches. The CDR3 DNA sequence: TGTGCCAGCAGTTCCGGGACAGGGGATGGCTACACCTTC. It is translated as CASSSGTGDGYTF.

The chain couples TRBV4-3 to TRBJ2-1, with D maybe TRBD2 (6 bases). Germline-derived CDR1 and CDR2 are LGHNA and YSLEER. The V gene lost 0 bases and the J gene lost 1 base, with 10 bases spanning the gap. This CDR3 has 16 residues. The CDR3 DNA reads as TGCGCCAGCAGCCAAGATTTGGGGGGATCCTACAATGAGCAGTTCTTC. Its translation: CASSQDLGGSYNEQFF.

The chain is built from TRBV7-8 and TRBJ1-1; D gene uncertain. The germline CDR1 and CDR2 sequences are SGHVS and FQNEAQ. The CDR3 runs 14 residues. V was cut by 1 base and J by 5 bases, with 11 bases left in between. The CDR3 DNA reads TGTGCCAGCAGCTTAGGGGTTCGGGAGACTGAAGCTTTCTTT. It yields the protein CASSLGVRETEAFF.

This clone was seen a single time. The chain carries TRBV5-4 and TRBJ1-1, with 7 positions matching TRBD1. CDR1 is SGHNT, CDR2 YYREEE, per germline (reference sequence). This CDR3 comprises 17 residues. The trim removed 7 bases at V and 5 bases at J, leaving 20 bases unmatched. Written as DNA, the CDR3 is TGTGCCAGCTCCCCGGGGGGGGCAGGGGGAAAGGTTACTGAAGCTTTCTTT. Translating it yields CASSPGGAGGKVTEAFF.

The J gene is TRBJ1-2, the V gene TRBV6-1; unclear D gene. CDR3 length: 15 amino acids. Germline V CDR1 and CDR2: MNHNS, SASEGT. The V end was cut by 0 bases, the J end by 0 bases, with 8 bases between. The CDR3 reads CASSEAHGANYGYTF. DNA of the CDR3: TGTGCCAGCAGTGAAGCACACGGAGCTAACTATGGCTACACCTTC.

This chain connects TRBV14 to TRBJ2-1; TRBD2 matches 10 bases. J lost 4 bases, V lost 0 bases, and 15 bases had no gene match. This CDR3 region has 20 residues. Germline CDR1 is SGHDN and CDR2 is FVKESK. The CDR3 DNA sequence: TGTGCCAGCAGCCAAGATGGCGTGTTGCTAGCGGGGGAAAATTACAATGAGCAGTTCTTC. As protein: CASSQDGVLLAGENYNEQFF.

V and J are TRBV24-1 and TRBJ1-1; D gene unclear. Germline V gene data show CDR1 as KGHDR and CDR2 as SFDVKD. The CDR3 loop spans 12 amino acids. V lost 12 bases to trimming and J lost 2 bases, with 12 bases between them. The CDR3 loop is CASVRANTEAFF. For the CDR3, the DNA is TGTGCCTCCGTAAGAGCCAACACTGAAGCTTTCTTT.

The chain has TRBV4-3 and TRBJ1-3; the match to TRBD1 covers 10 bases. There are 14 residues in the CDR3. Germline loops: CDR1 LGHNA, CDR2 YSLEER. J lost 9 bases, V lost 1 base, and 3 bases had no gene match. Written as DNA, the CDR3 is TGCGCCAGCAGCCAAGTGGGGACAGGGGCCACCATATATTTT. Residues: CASSQVGTGATIYF.

J is TRBJ2-7 and V is TRBV5-1; TRBD1 agrees at 9 bases. The junction had 12 bases not matched to a gene; V was cut back by 4 bases and J by 1 base. This CDR3 is 17 amino acids long. Germline CDR1 reads SGHRS; CDR2 reads YFSETQ. CDR3 loop: CASSPYPGTGSSYEQYF. For the CDR3, the DNA is TGCGCCAGCAGCCCCTACCCCGGGACAGGGAGTTCCTACGAGCAGTACTTC.

V is TRBV5-1 and J is TRBJ2-3, with 7 bases lining up with TRBD1. V lost 5 bases, J lost 3 bases, and 3 bases stayed unmatched. The CDR3 is 13 residues long. Germline loops: CDR1 SGHRS, CDR2 YFSETQ. The CDR3 region is CASRETGTDTQYF. CDR3 DNA: TGCGCCAGCAGGGAGACAGGGACAGATACGCAGTATTTT.

This rearrangement joins TRBV18 to TRBJ2-5; D is perhaps TRBD1 (5 bases). This CDR3 spans 15 amino acids. Per the germline V gene, CDR1 is KGHSH and CDR2 is LQKENI. Trimming pared 1 base from V and 1 base from J, leaving 10 bases between. The CDR3 region has the DNA TGTGCCAGCTCACCACTATCGACAGCCCAAGAGACCCAGTACTTC. It yields the protein CASSPLSTAQETQYF.

The J gene is TRBJ2-1, the V gene TRBV5-1, with TRBD2 matching over 11 bases. V dropped 4 bases and J dropped 2; count of bases not matched to a gene: 2. Per the germline V gene, CDR1 is SGHRS and CDR2 is YFSETQ. The CDR3 loop spans 15 amino acids. The CDR3 coding sequence is TGCGCCAGCAGCACGACTAGCGGGGCCTACAATGAGCAGTTCTTC. Its protein product is CASSTTSGAYNEQFF.

This clone was recorded once. The rearrangement uses TRBV11-3 and TRBJ2-5; 13 bases match TRBD2. This CDR3 region has 16 residues. The germline V gene encodes CDR1 SGHNT and CDR2 YENEEA. The V segment lost 5 bases and the J segment 0 bases; nucleotides outside the gene matches: 3. The CDR3 DNA is TGTGCCAGCAGCCGACTAGCGGGGGGTTACCAAGAGACCCAGTACTTC. This codes for CASSRLAGGYQETQYF.

This clone was counted a few times. J is TRBJ2-2 and V is TRBV7-8; TRBD2 matches at 7 bases. This CDR3 spans 16 amino acids. The V and J ends lost 3 bases and 0 bases, in that order; junction bases with no gene match: 4. The germline V gene encodes CDR1 SGHVS and CDR2 FQNEAQ. The CDR3 nucleotides are TGTGCCAGCAGCTTTTTGAGCGGGGCGAACACCGGGGAGCTGTTTTTT. Protein product: CASSFLSGANTGELFF.

J is TRBJ2-7 and V is TRBV7-2; TRBD1 is a possible D gene (6 bases). Between the trimmed V and J ends, which lost 4 bases and 6 bases, there was a span of 16 bases. Germline assignment: CDR1 SGHTA and CDR2 FQGNSA. The CDR3 is 14 amino acids. For the CDR3, the DNA is TGTGCCAGCAGCTCCCGACAGGTGAGAGCCGAGCAGTACTTC. It encodes CASSSRQVRAEQYF.